This T cell receptor (beta chain) was found in a study of Ad26.COV2.S vaccination and SARS-CoV-2 variants. Between the trimmed V and J ends, which lost 0 bases and 5 bases, there was a span of 11 bases. This CDR3 has 15 residues. The V gene's germline CDR1 is SGHNT and CDR2 YYREEE (reference sequence). Regarding this clone: As yet, its antigen is unknown.

Sample treatment: some 20 received Ad26.COV2.S at low or high dose, single or two shots; 5 received placebo; per-sample allocation not given. Sampling happened 63 days after the first vaccine or placebo injection. An 18-55-year-old adult in Boston served as donor. In the vaccine, an Ad26 vector expressed the SARS-CoV-2 spike of the Wuhan strain. Whole-study results and caveats: Reportedly, after vaccination the spike-specific CD8+ and CD4+ T cell responses displayed substantial breadth. Those who received the vaccine showed greater spike-specific TCR breadth than those given placebo.

Assay used: immunoSEQ multiplex PCR; TCRdb lists only in-frame clones, some missing. The repertoire has some 320,000 clones, around 84% of them found once; the top ten carry 1.9%. The sequenced sample was peripheral blood, obtained in a trial of Ad26.COV2.S vaccine versus placebo. The rearrangement joins TRBV5-4 to TRBJ2-2; D possibly corresponds to TRBD2 (5 bases). The sequence was obtained from a person between 18 and 60 years old who received the Ad26.COV2.S COVID-19 vaccine or a placebo. CDR3: CASSLAGVGTGELFF. CDR3 coding DNA: TGTGCCAGCAGCTTGGCCGGGGTGGGAACCGGGGAGCTGTTTTTT.